This TCR beta chain was retrieved from a study of Graves' ophthalmopathy and Graves' hyperthyroidism. Overall study findings and caveats: This model predicted ophthalmopathy progression (sensitivity approximately 68%, specificity 72.22%).

This clonotype has at least ten counts. The target antigen is unknown. RNA served as the template for amplifying TCR beta CDR3 regions. RT-PCR in the first round used HTBI primers; a second-round multiplex PCR followed. TCRdb reprocessed the multiplex PCR reads with MiXCR, giving one entry per CDR3 protein. The repertoire holds roughly 420,000 distinct CDR3 sequences, with roughly 21% as singletons. The germline gives CDR1 MDHEN, CDR2 SYDVKM. J lost 2 bases, V lost 5 bases, and 6 bases had no gene match. The CDR3 is 15 amino acids. The sequencing input was peripheral blood. This chain joins TRBV28 and TRBJ2-5, with 9 nucleotides matching TRBD2. This TCR came from a woman under 30 with stable Graves' hyperthyroidism. CDR3 coding DNA: TGTGCCAGCAGTCGGGTGGGACTAGCACAAGAGACCCAGTACTTC. It specifies CASSRVGLAQETQYF.